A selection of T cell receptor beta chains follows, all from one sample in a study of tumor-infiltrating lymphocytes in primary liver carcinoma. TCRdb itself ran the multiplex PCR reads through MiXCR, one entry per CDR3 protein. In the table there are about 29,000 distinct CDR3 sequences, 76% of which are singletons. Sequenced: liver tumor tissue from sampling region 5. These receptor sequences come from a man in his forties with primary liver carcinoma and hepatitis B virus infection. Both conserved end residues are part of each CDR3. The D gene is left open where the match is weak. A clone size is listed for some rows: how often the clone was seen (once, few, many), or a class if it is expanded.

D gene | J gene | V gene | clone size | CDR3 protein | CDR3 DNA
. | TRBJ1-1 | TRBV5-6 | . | CASSSYSRRQTSEAFF | TGTGCCAGCAGCTCCTACTCTAGGAGGCAGACGTCTGAAGCTTTCTTT
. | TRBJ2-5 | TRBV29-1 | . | CAGLTQGMETQYF | TGCGCCGGACTTACCCAGGGGATGGAGACCCAGTACTTC
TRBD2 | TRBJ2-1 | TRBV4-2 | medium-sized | CASSPVAGVAGVNEQFF | TGTGCCAGCAGCCCTGTCGCGGGTGTAGCGGGAGTCAATGAGCAGTTCTTC
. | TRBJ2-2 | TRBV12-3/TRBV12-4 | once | CASSRPGPTPPAKNTGEPFF | TGTGCCAGTAGTCGGCCGGGACCCACCCCACCAGCGAAGAACACCGGGGAGCCGTTTTTT
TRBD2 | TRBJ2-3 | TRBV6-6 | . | CDNSYSGLAGASDTQYF | TGTGACAACAGTTACTCGGGACTAGCGGGAGCATCAGATACGCAGTATTTT
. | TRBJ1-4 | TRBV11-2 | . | CASGKTPGGTNEKMFF | TGTGCCAGCGGCAAGACACCAGGAGGAACGAATGAAAAGATGTTTTTT
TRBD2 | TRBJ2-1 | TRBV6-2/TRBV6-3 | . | CTSSGSWYNEQFF | TGTACCAGTAGCGGGAGTTGGTACAATGAGCAGTTCTTC
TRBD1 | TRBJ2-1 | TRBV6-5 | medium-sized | CASSFLTGSYNEQFF | TGTGCCAGCAGTTTCCTGACAGGGTCCTACAATGAGCAGTTCTTC
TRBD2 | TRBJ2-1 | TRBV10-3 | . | CAIGVTSGSEQFF | TGTGCCATCGGTGTGACTAGCGGGAGTGAGCAGTTCTTC
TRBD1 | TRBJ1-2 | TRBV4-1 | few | CASSQGDSNHGYTF | TGCGCCAGCAGCCAAGGGGACAGCAACCACGGCTACACCTTC
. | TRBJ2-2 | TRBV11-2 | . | CASLALGGANTGELFF | TGTGCCAGCTTAGCATTAGGAGGGGCGAACACCGGGGAGCTGTTTTTT
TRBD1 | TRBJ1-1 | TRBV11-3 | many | CASSLAGGTEAFF | TGTGCCAGCAGCTTAGCAGGGGGGACTGAAGCTTTCTTT
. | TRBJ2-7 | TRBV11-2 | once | CISSPRRLAYEQYF | TGTATCAGTAGCCCCCGCCGCCTGGCCTACGAGCAGTACTTC
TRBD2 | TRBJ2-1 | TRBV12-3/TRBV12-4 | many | CASSIGLAGSYNEQFF | TGTGCCAGCAGTATCGGACTAGCGGGGAGTTACAATGAGCAGTTCTTC
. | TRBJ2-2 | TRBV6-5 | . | CGSSYSSIAGELFF | TGTGGCAGCAGTTACTCCAGTATTGCCGGGGAACTGTTTTTT
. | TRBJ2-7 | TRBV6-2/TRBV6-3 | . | CATRANGSYEQYF | TGTGCCACCCGGGCTAACGGGAGTTACGAGCAGTACTTC
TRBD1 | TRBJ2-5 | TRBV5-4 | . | CASTRDRQETQYF | TGTGCCAGCACCCGGGACAGGCAAGAGACCCAGTACTTC
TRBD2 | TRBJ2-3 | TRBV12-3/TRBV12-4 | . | CTSSLQGTSGSVGQYF | TGTACCAGCAGTCTACAAGGGACTAGCGGAAGCGTCGGGCAGTATTTT
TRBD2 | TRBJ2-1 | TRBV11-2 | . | CASSILAGGYDEQFF | TGCGCCAGCAGTATTCTAGCGGGGGGGTACGATGAGCAGTTCTTC
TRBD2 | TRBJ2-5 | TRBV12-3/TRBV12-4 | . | CASRRTSGAARETQYF | TGTGCCAGCAGACGAACGAGCGGGGCAGCCCGAGAGACCCAGTACTTC
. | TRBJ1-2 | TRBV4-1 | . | CASSQGGLYGYTF | TGCGCCAGCAGCCAAGGAGGACTATATGGCTACACCTTC
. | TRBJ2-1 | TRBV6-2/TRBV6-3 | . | CESSEVGRKLSGEQFF | TGTGAAAGCAGCGAAGTAGGGAGAAAACTTAGTGGTGAGCAGTTCTTC
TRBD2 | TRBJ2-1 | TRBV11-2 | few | CASSILAGGYKEQFF | TGTGCTAGCAGTATTCTAGCGGGGGGGTACAAAGAGCAGTTCTTC
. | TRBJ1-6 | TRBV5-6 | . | CASSLIGLVNSPLHF | TGTGCCAGCAGCTTGATAGGATTGGTGAATTCACCCCTCCACTTT
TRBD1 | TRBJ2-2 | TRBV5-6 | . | CVSSPGTGVIGELFF | TGTGTCAGTAGTCCCGGGACAGGGGTCATCGGGGAGCTGTTTTTT
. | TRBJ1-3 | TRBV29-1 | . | CSVERAGCGNTIYF | TGCAGCGTTGAAAGAGCGGGGTGTGGAAACACCATATATTTT
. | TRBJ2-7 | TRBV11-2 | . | CPNSPRRLTYEQYF | TGTCCCAACAGCCCACGCCGCCTGACGTACGAGCAGTACTTC
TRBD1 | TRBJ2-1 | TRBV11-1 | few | CVNSSLGQGSNEQFF | TGCGTCAACAGCTCCCTCGGACAGGGGAGCAATGAGCAGTTCTTC
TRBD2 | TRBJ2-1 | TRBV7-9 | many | CASSLAGGWDEQFF | TGTGCCAGCAGCTTGGCGGGAGGGTGGGATGAGCAGTTCTTC
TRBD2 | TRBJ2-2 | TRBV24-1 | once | CATSRAGRTLETGDLFF | TGTGCTACCAGTCGGGCCGGGAGGACTTTAGAGACCGGGGACCTGTTTTTT
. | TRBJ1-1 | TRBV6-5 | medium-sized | CASRTGLPNTEAFF | TGTGCCAGCAGAACCGGACTTCCGAACACTGAAGCTTTCTTT
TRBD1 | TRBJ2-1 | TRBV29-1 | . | CSARAGGNKQFF | TGCAGCGCCCGGGCAGGGGGCAATAAGCAATTCTTC
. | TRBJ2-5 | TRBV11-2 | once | CASSQTPGGEEEAQYF | TGTGCCAGCAGCCAGACTCCTGGCGGGGAGGAAGAGGCCCAATACTTC
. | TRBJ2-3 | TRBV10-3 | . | CAIRHSRGASIDTQYF | TGTGCCATCAGGCACAGTAGAGGGGCTAGCATAGATACGCAGTATTTT
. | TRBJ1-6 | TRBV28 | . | CASSFIGSPLHF | TGTGCCAGCAGTTTCATCGGCTCACCACTCCACTTT